This is a list of T cell receptor beta chains from one sample in a study of cytomegalovirus exposure and HLA in healthy donors. The data were produced by immunoSEQ multiplex PCR, yet TCRdb's version contains in-frame clones alone and is incomplete. This sample has some 130,000 clones, with 75% to 80% found just once. The sample was PBMCs. The receptor source for this set is a man under 40 in good health and CMV-seronegative. Each CDR3 is given with its conserved first and last residue. Each record gives: V gene, D gene, clone size, J gene, CDR3 length, CDR3 protein, CDR3 DNA. A D gene is named only where the DNA matches it firmly. Clone size, where shown, is once, few, many, or a class for clones that have expanded.

V: TRBV19
D: TRBD2
size: .
J: TRBJ2-5
length: 15
CDR3: CASSRTSGREETQYF
DNA: TGTGCCAGTAGTCGGACTAGCGGGAGGGAAGAGACCCAGTACTTC

V: TRBV29-1
D: .
size: .
J: TRBJ1-3
length: 12
CDR3: CSVNTAGNTIYF
DNA: TGCAGCGTTAATACAGCTGGAAACACCATATATTTT

V: TRBV6-5
D: .
size: .
J: TRBJ2-7
length: 14
CDR3: CASRVSGTNYEQYF
DNA: TGTGCCAGCAGAGTAAGCGGTACCAACTACGAGCAGTACTTC

V: TRBV2
D: .
size: .
J: TRBJ1-5
length: 13
CDR3: CASSPRTEQPQHF
DNA: TGTGCCAGCAGTCCCCGTACAGAACAGCCCCAGCATTTT

V: TRBV10-1
D: TRBD2
size: .
J: TRBJ2-2
length: 17
CDR3: CASSESPRGRGTGELFF
DNA: TGCGCCAGCAGTGAGTCACCCCGCGGGAGGGGTACCGGGGAGCTGTTTTTT

V: TRBV5-4
D: .
size: .
J: TRBJ2-7
length: 16
CDR3: CASSPGTDRLLDEQYF
DNA: TGTGCCAGCAGCCCCGGGACTGACAGACTCCTAGACGAGCAGTACTTC

V: TRBV6-1
D: .
size: .
J: TRBJ1-1
length: 15
CDR3: CASSEGGGGKAEAFF
DNA: TGTGCCAGCAGTGAGGGTGGGGGGGGGAAGGCTGAAGCTTTCTTT

V: TRBV4-1
D: TRBD1
size: .
J: TRBJ2-2
length: 17
CDR3: CASSQAHRGKNTGELFF
DNA: TGCGCCAGCAGCCAAGCCCACAGGGGGAAGAACACCGGGGAGCTGTTTTTT

V: TRBV4-1
D: TRBD1
size: once
J: TRBJ2-1
length: 17
CDR3: CASSQDPRGTGDNEQFF
DNA: TGCGCCAGCAGCCAAGATCCTAGGGGGACAGGCGACAATGAGCAGTTCTTC

V: TRBV6-5
D: TRBD1
size: .
J: TRBJ1-2
length: 13
CDR3: CASSSGQWGGYTF
DNA: TGTGCCAGCAGTTCGGGACAGTGGGGTGGCTACACCTTC

V: TRBV7-6
D: TRBD2
size: .
J: TRBJ2-7
length: 17
CDR3: CASSSGLAGGHGYEQYF
DNA: TGTGCCAGCAGCTCTGGGCTAGCGGGAGGTCACGGCTACGAGCAGTACTTC

V: TRBV7-8
D: .
size: few
J: TRBJ2-7
length: 15
CDR3: CASSLDRGLIYEQYF
DNA: TGTGCCAGCAGCTTAGACCGTGGACTGATCTACGAGCAGTACTTC

V: TRBV7-8
D: TRBD2
size: .
J: TRBJ2-1
length: 21
CDR3: CASSLEGASGFLGYSYNEQFF
DNA: TGTGCCAGCAGCTTAGAGGGCGCTAGCGGGTTTCTGGGCTACTCCTACAATGAGCAGTTCTTC

V: TRBV10-1
D: .
size: few
J: TRBJ2-1
length: 15
CDR3: CASSGGLARHNEQFF
DNA: TGCGCCAGCAGTGGTGGGCTAGCCCGTCACAATGAGCAGTTCTTC

V: TRBV27
D: .
size: .
J: TRBJ2-5
length: 14
CDR3: CASSFGRGEGAQYF
DNA: TGTGCCAGCAGTTTCGGGCGCGGGGAAGGGGCCCAGTACTTC

V: TRBV19
D: .
size: .
J: TRBJ1-1
length: 15
CDR3: CASSPWQGMNTEAFF
DNA: TGTGCCAGTAGTCCCTGGCAGGGGATGAACACTGAAGCTTTCTTT

V: TRBV7-9
D: TRBD1
size: few
J: TRBJ2-7
length: 14
CDR3: CASTSGTGVDEQYF
DNA: TGTGCCAGCACCTCCGGGACAGGGGTCGACGAGCAGTACTTC

V: TRBV18
D: TRBD2
size: .
J: TRBJ2-1
length: 17
CDR3: CASSPIGGGSAYNEQFF
DNA: TGTGCCAGCTCACCAATCGGGGGGGGTTCTGCCTACAATGAGCAGTTCTTC

V: TRBV15
D: .
size: .
J: TRBJ2-7
length: 13
CDR3: CATSRQERYEQYF
DNA: TGTGCCACCAGTCGACAGGAACGCTACGAGCAGTACTTC

V: TRBV18
D: .
size: .
J: TRBJ2-7
length: 18
CDR3: CASSPQGRRPGAFGEQYF
DNA: TGTGCCAGCTCACCACAGGGTAGGCGACCAGGGGCCTTTGGGGAGCAGTACTTC

V: TRBV27
D: .
size: .
J: TRBJ1-1
length: 13
CDR3: CASSLNKNTEAFF
DNA: TGTGCCAGCAGTTTAAACAAGAACACTGAAGCTTTCTTT

V: TRBV6-4
D: .
size: .
J: TRBJ1-1
length: 15
CDR3: CASSDSPAGSGEAFF
DNA: TGTGCCAGCAGTGACTCTCCTGCAGGGTCGGGTGAAGCTTTCTTT

V: TRBV15
D: TRBD2
size: .
J: TRBJ2-7
length: 14
CDR3: CATGGTSGTYEQYF
DNA: TGTGCCACTGGAGGGACTAGCGGAACCTACGAGCAGTACTTC

V: TRBV7-3
D: .
size: .
J: TRBJ2-1
length: 15
CDR3: CASSLMDSSYNEQFF
DNA: TGTGCCAGCAGCTTAATGGACAGCTCCTACAATGAGCAGTTCTTC

V: TRBV6-6
D: .
size: .
J: TRBJ1-1
length: 14
CDR3: CASSYGTQNTEAFF
DNA: TGTGCCAGCAGTTACGGGACTCAGAACACTGAAGCTTTCTTT

V: TRBV25-1
D: .
size: few
J: TRBJ1-2
length: 15
CDR3: CASSEYVGGASGYTF
DNA: TGTGCCAGCAGTGAATACGTGGGGGGAGCGAGCGGCTACACCTTC

V: TRBV14
D: .
size: few
J: TRBJ2-7
length: 17
CDR3: CASSPFWGQGPTYEQYF
DNA: TGTGCCAGCAGCCCCTTTTGGGGGCAGGGGCCAACCTACGAGCAGTACTTC

V: TRBV2
D: TRBD1
size: .
J: TRBJ1-3
length: 13
CDR3: CASSGTGGNTIYF
DNA: TGTGCCAGCAGTGGGACAGGTGGAAACACCATATATTTT

V: TRBV27
D: TRBD1
size: .
J: TRBJ2-7
length: 14
CDR3: CASSAGTGPYEQYF
DNA: TGTGCCAGCAGTGCCGGGACAGGACCTTACGAGCAGTACTTC

V: TRBV9
D: TRBD1
size: .
J: TRBJ1-4
length: 19
CDR3: CASSSRPGTGEIVGEKLFF
DNA: TGTGCCAGCAGCTCTCGTCCCGGGACAGGGGAGATCGTCGGGGAAAAACTGTTTTTT

V: TRBV9
D: .
size: .
J: TRBJ2-1
length: 16
CDR3: CASSISGLPRDNEQFF
DNA: TGTGCCAGCAGCATCTCGGGACTCCCGAGGGACAATGAGCAGTTCTTC

V: TRBV19
D: TRBD1
size: .
J: TRBJ1-5
length: 14
CDR3: CASTPGTGGQPQHF
DNA: TGTGCCAGTACCCCTGGGACAGGTGGACAGCCCCAGCATTTT

V: TRBV10-1
D: TRBD1
size: .
J: TRBJ2-5
length: 15
CDR3: CASSPGTGGAGTQYF
DNA: TGCGCCAGCAGCCCCGGGACAGGGGGCGCCGGGACCCAGTACTTC

V: TRBV5-1
D: .
size: .
J: TRBJ1-4
length: 15
CDR3: CASSLFQGGDEKLFF
DNA: TGCGCCAGCAGCTTGTTTCAGGGAGGCGATGAAAAACTGTTTTTT

V: TRBV7-2
D: TRBD1
size: .
J: TRBJ2-5
length: 16
CDR3: CASSLAGTGNQETQYF
DNA: TGTGCCAGCAGCTTAGCAGGGACAGGGAACCAAGAGACCCAGTACTTC

V: TRBV6-5
D: .
size: .
J: TRBJ1-2
length: 14
CDR3: CASSYSPGDYGYTF
DNA: TGTGCCAGCAGTTACTCCCCCGGAGACTATGGCTACACCTTC

V: TRBV6-6
D: TRBD1
size: few
J: TRBJ2-2
length: 15
CDR3: CASSYGTGNTGELFF
DNA: TGTGCCAGCAGTTACGGGACAGGGAACACCGGGGAGCTGTTTTTT

V: TRBV6-5
D: TRBD1
size: few
J: TRBJ1-2
length: 14
CDR3: CASSYSRGHYGYTF
DNA: TGTGCCAGCAGTTACTCCAGGGGGCACTATGGCTACACCTTC

V: TRBV11-2
D: .
size: once
J: TRBJ2-7
length: 16
CDR3: CASSTPDGRRGSEQYF
DNA: TGTGCCAGCAGCACACCAGACGGGAGACGGGGTTCCGAGCAGTACTTC

V: TRBV5-1
D: .
size: few
J: TRBJ2-5
length: 17
CDR3: CASSLGSMTGGAETQYF
DNA: TGCGCCAGCAGCTTGGGTTCCATGACAGGCGGAGCAGAGACCCAGTACTTC

V: TRBV5-1
D: TRBD1
size: .
J: TRBJ1-2
length: 15
CDR3: CASSLGRTGGYGYTF
DNA: TGCGCCAGCAGCTTGGGCCGGACAGGAGGTTATGGCTACACCTTC

V: TRBV5-4
D: TRBD2
size: .
J: TRBJ2-1
length: 15
CDR3: CASSLASASGNEQFF
DNA: TGTGCCAGCAGCTTGGCGTCGGCTAGCGGGAATGAGCAGTTCTTC

V: TRBV6-1
D: .
size: .
J: TRBJ1-1
length: 12
CDR3: CASNQVNTEAFF
DNA: TGTGCCAGCAACCAGGTTAACACTGAAGCTTTCTTT

V: TRBV7-9
D: TRBD1
size: .
J: TRBJ2-5
length: 14
CDR3: CASSLGTGVETQYF
DNA: TGTGCCAGCAGCTTAGGGACAGGGGTAGAGACCCAGTACTTC

V: TRBV6-1
D: .
size: once
J: TRBJ1-3
length: 14
CDR3: CASREGYSGNTIYF
DNA: TGTGCCAGCAGGGAGGGGTACTCTGGAAACACCATATATTTT

V: TRBV28
D: TRBD1
size: .
J: TRBJ1-5
length: 16
CDR3: CASSETGQGSNQPQHF
DNA: TGTGCCAGCAGTGAAACGGGACAGGGGAGCAATCAGCCCCAGCATTTT

V: TRBV7-7
D: TRBD1
size: .
J: TRBJ1-2
length: 14
CDR3: CASSLGQEYYGYTF
DNA: TGTGCTAGCAGCTTGGGACAGGAGTACTATGGCTACACCTTC

V: TRBV6-1
D: TRBD1
size: once
J: TRBJ2-5
length: 14
CDR3: CASSLGQGGETQYF
DNA: TGTGCCAGCAGTCTGGGACAGGGGGGGGAGACCCAGTACTTC